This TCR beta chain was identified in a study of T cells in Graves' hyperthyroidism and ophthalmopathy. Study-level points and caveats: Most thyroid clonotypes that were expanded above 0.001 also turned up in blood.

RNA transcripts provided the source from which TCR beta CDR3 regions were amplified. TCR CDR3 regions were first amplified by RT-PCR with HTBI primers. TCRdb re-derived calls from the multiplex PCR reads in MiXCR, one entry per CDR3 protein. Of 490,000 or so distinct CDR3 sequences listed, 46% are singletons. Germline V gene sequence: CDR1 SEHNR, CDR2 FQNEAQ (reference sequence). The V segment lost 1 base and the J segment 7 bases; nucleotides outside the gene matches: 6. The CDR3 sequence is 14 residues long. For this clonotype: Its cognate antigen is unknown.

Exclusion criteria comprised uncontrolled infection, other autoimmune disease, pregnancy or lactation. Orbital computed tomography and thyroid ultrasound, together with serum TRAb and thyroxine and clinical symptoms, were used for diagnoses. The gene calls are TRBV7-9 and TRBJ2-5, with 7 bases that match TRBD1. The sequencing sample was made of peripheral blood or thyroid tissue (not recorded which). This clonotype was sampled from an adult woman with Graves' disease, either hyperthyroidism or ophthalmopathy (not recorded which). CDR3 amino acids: CASSLGRGQGTQYF. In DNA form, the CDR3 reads TGTGCCAGCAGCTTAGGTAGGGGGCAGGGGACCCAGTACTTC.